This T cell receptor beta chain was recorded in a study of tumor-infiltrating lymphocytes in primary liver carcinoma. Study background: Aged between 30 and 69 years, the patients were men and women.

The input was approximately 500 ng total RNA; TCR beta cDNA was made from it with a constant-region primer. Each TCR beta library was derived from three nested multiplex PCR rounds that employed slightly modified ARM-PCR. A C-beta reverse primer and TRBV1-TRBV30 forward primers served in each of the first two PCR rounds, at ten to eleven cycles apiece. TCRdb used MiXCR to reprocess the multiplex PCR reads, holding one entry per CDR3 protein. Of 75,000 or so distinct CDR3 sequences in the sample, over 60% are singletons; the top ten hold 25% to 35%. A word on this clonotype: Its antigen is unknown.

Bulk tissue was left unsorted, and RNA and DNA were co-extracted from about 20-30 mg of it. Patients were chronically HBV-infected and treatment-naive. The study found over 85% viable tumor cells in every tumor sample. Findings and limits, study-wide: Tumor samples exhibited a significantly greater top-250-clone fraction than blood samples (p = 0.039).

Per the germline V gene, CDR1 is SGHDT and CDR2 is YYEEEE. This CDR3 contains 15 residues. Trimming took off 0 bases at V and 6 bases at J, with 14 bases between the two ends. The V call is TRBV5-6, the J call TRBJ2-3, with D possibly being TRBD2 (6 bases). Sequenced: liver tumor tissue from sampling region 4. The subset is: tumor region T4, right-lateral pole. The clonotype comes from a man in his forties or fifties with primary liver carcinoma and hepatitis B virus infection. The CDR3 DNA reads as TGTGCCAGCAGCTTGGTGGGAGGACCCACGGATACGCAGTATTTT. Translation: CASSLVGGPTDTQYF.